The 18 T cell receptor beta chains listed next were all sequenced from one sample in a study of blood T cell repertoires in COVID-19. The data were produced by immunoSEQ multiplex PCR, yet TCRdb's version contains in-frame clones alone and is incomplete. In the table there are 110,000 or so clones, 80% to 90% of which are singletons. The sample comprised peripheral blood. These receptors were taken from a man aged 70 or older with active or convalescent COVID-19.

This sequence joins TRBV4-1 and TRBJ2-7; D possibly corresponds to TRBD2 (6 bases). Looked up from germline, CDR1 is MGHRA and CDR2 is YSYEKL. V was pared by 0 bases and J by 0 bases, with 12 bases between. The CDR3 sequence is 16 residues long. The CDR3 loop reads CASSQDLGGISYEQYF. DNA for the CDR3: TGCGCCAGCAGCCAAGATCTGGGGGGTATCTCCTACGAGCAGTACTTC.

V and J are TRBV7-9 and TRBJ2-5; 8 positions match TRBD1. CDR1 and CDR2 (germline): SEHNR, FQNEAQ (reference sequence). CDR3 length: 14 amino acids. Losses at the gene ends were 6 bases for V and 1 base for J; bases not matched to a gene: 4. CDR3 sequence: CASRQGTGQETQYF. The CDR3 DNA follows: TGTGCCAGCAGACAAGGGACAGGCCAAGAGACCCAGTACTTC.

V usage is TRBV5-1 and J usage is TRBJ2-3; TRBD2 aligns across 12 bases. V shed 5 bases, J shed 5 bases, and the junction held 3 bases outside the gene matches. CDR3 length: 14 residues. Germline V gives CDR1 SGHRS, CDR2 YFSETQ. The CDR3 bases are TGCGCCAGCAGTCTGGGACTAGCGGGAGATACGCAGTATTTT. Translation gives CASSLGLAGDTQYF.

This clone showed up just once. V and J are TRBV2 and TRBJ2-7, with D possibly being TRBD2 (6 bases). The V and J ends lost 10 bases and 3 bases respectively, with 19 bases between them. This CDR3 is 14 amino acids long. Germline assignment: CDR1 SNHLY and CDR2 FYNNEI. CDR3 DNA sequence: TGTGCCAACGACCCGGGACTCACGATCTACGAGCAGTACTTC. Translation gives CANDPGLTIYEQYF.

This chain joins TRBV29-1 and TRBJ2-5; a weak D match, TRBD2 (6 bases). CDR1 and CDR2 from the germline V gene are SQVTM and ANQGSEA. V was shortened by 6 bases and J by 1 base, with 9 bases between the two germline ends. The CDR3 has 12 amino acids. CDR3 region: CSVKTSQETQYF. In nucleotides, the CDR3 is TGCAGCGTGAAGACTAGCCAAGAGACCCAGTACTTC.

In DNA, the CDR3 is TGTGCCAGCAGCTTTGGGGAGGCCGGGGAGCTGTTTTTT. It codes for CASSFGEAGELFF. The chain uses TRBV7-2 and TRBJ2-2, with D perhaps matching TRBD2 (6 bases). Germline CDR1 reads SGHTA; CDR2 reads FQGNSA. This CDR3 is 13 amino acids long. Trimming pared 3 bases from V and 6 bases from J, leaving 8 bases between.

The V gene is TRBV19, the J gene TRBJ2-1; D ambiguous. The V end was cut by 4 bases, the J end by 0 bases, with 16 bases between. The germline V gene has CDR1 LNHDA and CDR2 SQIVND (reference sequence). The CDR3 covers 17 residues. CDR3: CASSTLHYRDSYNEQFF. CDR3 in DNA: TGTGCCAGTAGTACCCTCCATTACAGAGACTCCTACAATGAGCAGTTCTTC.

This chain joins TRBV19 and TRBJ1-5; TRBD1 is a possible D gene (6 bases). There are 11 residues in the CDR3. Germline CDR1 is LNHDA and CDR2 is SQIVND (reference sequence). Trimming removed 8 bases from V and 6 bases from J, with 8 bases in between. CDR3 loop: CASGGVQPQHF. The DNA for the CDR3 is TGTGCCAGTGGGGGCGTTCAGCCCCAGCATTTT.

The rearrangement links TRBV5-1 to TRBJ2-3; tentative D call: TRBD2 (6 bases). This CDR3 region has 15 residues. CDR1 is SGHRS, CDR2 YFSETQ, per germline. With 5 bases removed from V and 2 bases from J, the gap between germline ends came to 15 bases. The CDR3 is CASRSLGGDTDTQYF. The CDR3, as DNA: TGCGCCAGCAGATCTCTGGGCGGGGACACAGATACGCAGTATTTT.

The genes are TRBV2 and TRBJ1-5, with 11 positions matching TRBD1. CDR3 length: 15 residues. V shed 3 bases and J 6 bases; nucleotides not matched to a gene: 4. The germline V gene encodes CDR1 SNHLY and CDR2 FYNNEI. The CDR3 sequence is CASSDRTGGFQPQHF. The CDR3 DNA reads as TGTGCCAGCAGTGATCGGACAGGGGGCTTTCAGCCCCAGCATTTT.

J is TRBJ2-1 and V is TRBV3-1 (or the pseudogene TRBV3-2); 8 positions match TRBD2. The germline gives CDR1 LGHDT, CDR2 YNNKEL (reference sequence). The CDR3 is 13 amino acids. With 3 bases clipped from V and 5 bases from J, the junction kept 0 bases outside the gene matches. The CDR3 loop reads CASSQTSDNEQFF. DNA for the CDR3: TGTGCCAGCAGCCAGACTAGCGACAATGAGCAGTTCTTC.

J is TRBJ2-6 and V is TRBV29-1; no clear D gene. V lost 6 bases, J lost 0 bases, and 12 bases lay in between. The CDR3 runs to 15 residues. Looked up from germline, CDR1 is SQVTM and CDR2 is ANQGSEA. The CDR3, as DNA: TGCAGCGTCTCCCGTTCGGGCTCTGGGGCCAACGTCCTGACTTTC. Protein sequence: CSVSRSGSGANVLTF. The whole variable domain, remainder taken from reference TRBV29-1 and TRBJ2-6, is SAVISQKPSRDICQRGTSLTIQCQVDSQVTMMFWYRQQPGQSLTLIATANQGSEATYESGFVIDKFPISRPNLTFSTLTVSNMSPEDSSIYLCSVSRSGSGANVLTFGAGSRLTVL.

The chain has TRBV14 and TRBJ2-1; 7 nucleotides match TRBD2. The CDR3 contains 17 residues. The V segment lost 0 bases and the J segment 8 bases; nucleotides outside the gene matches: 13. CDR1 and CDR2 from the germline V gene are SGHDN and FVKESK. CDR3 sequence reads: CASSQDLRAGVRDEQFF. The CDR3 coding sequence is TGTGCCAGCAGCCAAGATCTTCGCGCGGGAGTTAGGGATGAGCAGTTCTTC.

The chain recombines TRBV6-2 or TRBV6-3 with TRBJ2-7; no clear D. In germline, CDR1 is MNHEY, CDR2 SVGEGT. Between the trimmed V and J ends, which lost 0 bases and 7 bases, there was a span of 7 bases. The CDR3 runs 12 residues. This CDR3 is CASSYSAREQYF. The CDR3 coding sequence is TGTGCCAGCAGTTACTCAGCCAGGGAGCAGTACTTC.

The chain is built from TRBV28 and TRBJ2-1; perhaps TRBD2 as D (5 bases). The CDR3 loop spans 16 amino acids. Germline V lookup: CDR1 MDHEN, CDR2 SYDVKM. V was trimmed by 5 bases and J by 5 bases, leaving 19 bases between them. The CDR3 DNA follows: TGTGCCAGCAGTCCGTACACGGGGAACCGAGACAATGAGCAGTTCTTC. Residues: CASSPYTGNRDNEQFF. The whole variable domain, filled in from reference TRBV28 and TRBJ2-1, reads DVKVTQSSRYLVKRTGEKVFLECVQDMDHENMFWYRQDPGLGLRLIYFSYDVKMKEKGDIPEGYSVSREKKERFSLILESASTNQTSMYLCASSPYTGNRDNEQFFGPGTRLTVL.

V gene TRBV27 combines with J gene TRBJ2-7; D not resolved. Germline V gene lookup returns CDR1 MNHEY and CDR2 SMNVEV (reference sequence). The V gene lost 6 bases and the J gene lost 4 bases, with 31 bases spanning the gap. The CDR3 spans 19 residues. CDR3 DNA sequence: TGTGCCAGCAGCCCAACCCCGGGTGTTCTTATCCCAAGGAAATACGAGCAGTACTTC. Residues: CASSPTPGVLIPRKYEQYF.

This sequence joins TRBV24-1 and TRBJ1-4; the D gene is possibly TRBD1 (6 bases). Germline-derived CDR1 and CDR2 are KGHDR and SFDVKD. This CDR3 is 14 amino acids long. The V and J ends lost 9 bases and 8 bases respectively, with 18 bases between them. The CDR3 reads CATSRGGSDEKLFF. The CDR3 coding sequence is TGTGCCACCTCACGAGGGGGTTCCGACGAAAAACTGTTTTTT.

The CDR3 bases are TGTGCCAGCAGCACTTCCCCCCACTGGGTAGATTCGGGCAATGAGCAGTTCTTC. Its protein product is CASSTSPHWVDSGNEQFF. This chain links TRBV11-2 with TRBJ2-1; D call uncertain. In germline, CDR1 is SGHAT, CDR2 FQNNGV. The CDR3 extends over 18 amino acids. V was clipped by 5 bases and J by 6 bases, with 26 bases between them.